This is a list of T cell receptor beta chains from one sample in a study of T cells after yellow fever vaccination. TCRdb reprocessed the 5' RACE reads with MiXCR, giving one entry per CDR3 protein. The sample includes fewer than 350,000 distinct CDR3 sequences, 3.5% to 5% seen only once; the top ten take approximately 19%. The material sequenced was PBMCs, taken 15 days after the yellow fever booster vaccination. The receptor set was obtained from a young man who received the YFV17D yellow fever vaccine. The CDR3 runs from the conserved cysteine through the conserved F or W. Each record gives: D gene, clone size, J gene, V gene, CDR3 length, CDR3 protein, CDR3 DNA. A D gene is named only where the DNA matches it firmly. Clone size appears in some rows only: once, few, many, or a class for an expanded clone.

TRBD1,few,TRBJ2-5,TRBV14,13,CASSYGTEETQYF,TGTGCCAGCAGCTATGGGACAGAGGAGACCCAGTACTTC
.,many,TRBJ1-1,TRBV5-1,14,CASSLDSLNTEAFF,TGCGCCAGCAGCTTGGATAGCCTGAACACTGAAGCTTTCTTT
.,many,TRBJ1-1,TRBV7-2,12,CASSLIGGDAFF,TGTGCCAGCAGCTTAATCGGGGGCGACGCTTTCTTT
.,many,TRBJ2-3,TRBV6-6,18,CASSYSVIGGRIQDTQYF,TGTGCCAGCAGTTACTCGGTCATAGGGGGGCGAATACAAGATACGCAGTATTTT
TRBD1,.,TRBJ2-2,TRBV5-1,15,CASSLGQGAVGELFF,TGCGCCAGCAGCTTGGGACAGGGGGCTGTCGGGGAGCTGTTTTTT
.,many,TRBJ2-1,TRBV19,17,CASSIKPLLQGYNEQFF,TGTGCCAGTAGTATAAAGCCCCTCTTACAGGGCTACAATGAGCAGTTCTTC
TRBD1,few,TRBJ2-3,TRBV7-8,16,CASSSLETGGTDTQYF,TGTGCCAGCAGCTCCTTAGAGACAGGGGGCACAGATACGCAGTATTTT
.,many,TRBJ1-3,TRBV4-1,16,CASRRNRARSGNTIYF,TGCGCCAGCAGGCGTAACAGGGCCCGTTCTGGAAACACCATATATTTT
.,many,TRBJ2-3,TRBV5-1,13,CASSLRGTDTQYF,TGTGCCAGCAGCTTAAGGGGAACAGATACGCAGTATTTT
.,many,TRBJ2-7,TRBV29-1,13,CSVLGAPSYEQYF,TGCAGCGTACTAGGAGCCCCCAGCTACGAGCAGTACTTC
TRBD2,.,TRBJ2-2,TRBV10-3,16,CAISASGGANTGELFF,TGTGCCATCAGTGCTAGCGGGGGGGCGAACACCGGGGAGCTGTTTTTT
TRBD2,few,TRBJ2-2,TRBV12-3/TRBV12-4,14,CASNAGGVTGELFF,TGTGCCAGCAATGCGGGGGGGGTCACCGGGGAGCTGTTTTTT
.,.,TRBJ1-4,TRBV5-4,16,CASSLDAPGVDEKLFF,TGTGCCAGCAGCTTGGACGCCCCCGGGGTCGATGAAAAACTGTTTTTT
TRBD1,.,TRBJ2-7,TRBV7-2,15,CASSRTGQGWYEQYF,TGTGCCAGCAGCCGTACGGGACAGGGGTGGTACGAGCAGTACTTC
TRBD1,.,TRBJ2-2,TRBV5-1,15,CASSLTGGRTGELFF,TGCGCCAGCAGCTTGACAGGGGGCAGGACCGGGGAGCTGTTTTTT
.,many,TRBJ2-3,TRBV20-1,14,CSAPDSLGTDTQYF,TGCAGTGCACCGGACAGCTTGGGCACAGATACGCAGTATTTT
.,few,TRBJ2-7,TRBV7-2,13,CASSSHRSYEQYF,TGTGCCAGCAGCTCGCATCGTTCCTACGAGCAGTACTTC